This passage covers 18 T cell receptor beta chains from one sample sequenced in a study of cytomegalovirus exposure and HLA in healthy donors. Primers for the PCR totalled 60 Vbeta and 13 Jbeta. TCRdb's copy holds only in-frame clones and misses some; the assay was immunoSEQ multiplex PCR. The sample shows about 160,000 clones, 70% to 80% of them seen only once. Sequencing input: PBMCs. The receptors here all came from a man aged 35 to 55 in good health and CMV-seronegative.

V usage is TRBV6-5 and J usage is TRBJ2-7; possibly TRBD1 for D (6 bases). This CDR3 has 14 amino acids. The V end was cut by 6 bases, the J end by 3 bases, with 15 bases between. The V gene's germline CDR1 is MNHEY and CDR2 SVGAGI. Written as DNA, the CDR3 is TGTGCCAGCAGCACAGGGATTGGGGGCTACGAGCAGTACTTC. Its translation is CASSTGIGGYEQYF.

This rearrangement joins TRBV9 to TRBJ1-4; 9 nucleotides line up with TRBD1. V trimming: 4 bases; J trimming: 8 bases; junction bases outside the gene matches: 9. The CDR3 is 15 amino acids. Germline-derived CDR1 and CDR2 are SGDLS and YYNGEE. CDR3 in amino acids: CASSPSDRGAEKLFF. In DNA, the CDR3 is TGTGCCAGCAGCCCCTCAGACAGGGGGGCGGAAAAACTGTTTTTT. The full variable domain, in which reference TRBV9 and TRBJ1-4 provide the parts outside the CDR3, is DSGVTQTPKHLITATGQRVTLRCSPRSGDLSVYWYQQSLDQGLQFLIQYYNGEERAKGNILERFSAQQFPDLHSELNLSSLELGDSALYFCASSPSDRGAEKLFFGSGTQLSVL.

The CDR3 DNA sequence: TGTGCCACTAAGAGGGCAGGCTCCTACGAGCAGTACTTC. Translating gives CATKRAGSYEQYF. This chain joins TRBV19 and TRBJ2-7; possibly TRBD2 for D (5 bases). The CDR3 has 13 residues. CDR1 is LNHDA and CDR2 is SQIVND in the germline V gene (reference sequence). Trimming shortened V by 10 bases and J by 0 bases, and 13 bases separated the two germline ends.

The rearrangement joins TRBV7-9 to TRBJ2-5; perhaps TRBD1 as D (6 bases). Germline values: CDR1 SEHNR, CDR2 FQNEAQ (reference sequence). The CDR3 covers 13 residues. Trimming shortened V by 7 bases and J by 2 bases, and 11 bases separated the two germline ends. The DNA for the CDR3 is TGTGCCAGCACCGGGACAATACAAGAGACCCAGTACTTC. Amino acids: CASTGTIQETQYF.

The V gene is TRBV27, the J gene TRBJ1-1; the D gene is possibly TRBD1 (5 bases). Trimming took 2 bases from V and 5 from J, leaving 12 bases between them. Germline CDR1 is MNHEY and CDR2 is SMNVEV (reference sequence). The CDR3 sequence is 14 residues long. The CDR3 bases are TGTGCCAGCAGTTTAGGGGCAGGGAAGACTGAAGCTTTCTTT. As protein: CASSLGAGKTEAFF.

V gene TRBV27 combines with J gene TRBJ1-2; 9 bases fit TRBD1. CDR1 and CDR2 (germline): MNHEY, SMNVEV (reference sequence). With V trimmed by 2 bases and J by 4 bases, 5 bases remained unmatched. The CDR3 consists of 15 residues. In nucleotides, the CDR3 is TGTGCCAGCAGTTTAGAGACAGGGGGGGCCTATGGCTACACCTTC. Translating it yields CASSLETGGAYGYTF.

V is TRBV4-1 and J is TRBJ1-1, with D perhaps matching TRBD1 (6 bases). The CDR3 extends over 17 amino acids. The V and J ends lost 4 bases and 1 base respectively, with 19 bases between them. Germline V gene data show CDR1 as MGHRA and CDR2 as YSYEKL. CDR3 amino acids: CASSLFGRQAANTEAFF. For the CDR3, the DNA is TGCGCCAGCAGCCTCTTTGGGAGACAGGCGGCGAACACTGAAGCTTTCTTT.

The gene calls are TRBV11-2 and TRBJ1-6; 8 bases are shared with TRBD1. With V trimmed by 5 bases and J by 5 bases, 8 bases remained unmatched. Germline lookup yields CDR1 SGHAT and CDR2 FQNNGV. This CDR3 has 16 residues. CDR3 amino acids: CASSRAPGQDNSPLHF. The CDR3, as DNA: TGTGCCAGCAGCAGAGCTCCGGGACAGGATAATTCACCCCTCCACTTT. The variable domain in full, completed from reference TRBV11-2 and TRBJ1-6, reads EAGVAQSPRYKIIEKRQSVAFWCNPISGHATLYWYQQILGQGPKLLIQFQNNGVVDDSQLPKDRFSAERLKGVDSTLKIQPAKLEDSAVYLCASSRAPGQDNSPLHFGNGTRLTVT.

V and J are TRBV2 and TRBJ1-4, with 9 bases aligning to TRBD1. Per the germline V gene, CDR1 is SNHLY and CDR2 is FYNNEI. The V gene end was trimmed by 6 bases and the J gene end by 7 bases; junction bases not matched to a gene: 12. This CDR3 is 16 amino acids long. The CDR3 loop is CASRDGIGDRAEKLFF. The CDR3 DNA reads as TGTGCCAGCAGGGACGGAATAGGGGACAGGGCTGAAAAACTGTTTTTT.

V gene TRBV30 combines with J gene TRBJ2-6; D might be TRBD2 (6 bases). CDR3 length: 15 amino acids. Per germline, CDR1 GTSNPN and CDR2 SVGIG (reference sequence). V was trimmed by 4 bases and J by 0 bases, leaving 10 bases between them. The CDR3 protein is CAWNFGGSGANVLTF. CDR3 coding DNA: TGTGCCTGGAACTTCGGGGGCTCTGGGGCCAACGTCCTGACTTTC.

The chain's CDR3 is CAWSAREVSYGYTF. Written as DNA, the CDR3 is TGTGCCTGGAGCGCAAGGGAGGTCAGCTATGGCTACACCTTC. V gene TRBV30 combines with J gene TRBJ1-2; D gene uncertain. V gave up 3 bases and J gave up 4 bases, with 15 bases separating them. Germline lookup yields CDR1 GTSNPN and CDR2 SVGIG (reference sequence). The CDR3 is made up of 14 amino acids. Based on the CDR3 plus reference TRBV30 and TRBJ1-2, the full variable domain is SQTIHQWPATLVQPVGSPLSLECTVEGTSNPNLYWYRQAAGRGLQLLFYSVGIGQISSEVPQNLSASRPQDRQFILSSKKLLLSDSGFYLCAWSAREVSYGYTFGSGTRLTVV.

J is TRBJ2-7 and V is TRBV30, with TRBD1 matching over 9 bases. V gave up 4 bases and J gave up 6 bases; unmatched junction bases: 10. Germline values: CDR1 GTSNPN, CDR2 SVGIG (reference sequence). This CDR3 is built from 14 residues. The CDR3 sequence: CAWTWRDRVSEQYF. CDR3 coding DNA: TGTGCCTGGACGTGGAGGGACAGGGTCTCCGAGCAGTACTTC.

This chain joins TRBV9 and TRBJ1-6; D not certain. Trimming pared 0 bases from V and 12 bases from J, leaving 19 bases between. CDR1 SGDLS and CDR2 YYNGEE come from the germline V gene. CDR3 length: 16 residues. The CDR3 protein is CASSVGGYQLYLPLHF. Here the CDR3 DNA reads TGTGCCAGCAGCGTAGGCGGTTATCAGCTATATTTACCCCTCCACTTT.

The J gene is TRBJ1-6, the V gene TRBV13; 7 nucleotides line up with TRBD1. V shed 5 bases, J shed 8 bases, and the junction held 12 bases outside the gene matches. The CDR3 consists of 16 residues. Germline V gives CDR1 PRHDT, CDR2 FYEKMQ (reference sequence). CDR3 protein: CASSLAPTGLDSPLHF. The CDR3 region has the DNA TGTGCCAGCAGCCTCGCTCCGACAGGGTTAGATTCACCCCTCCACTTT.

This clone occurred a few times. This sequence joins TRBV4-1 and TRBJ2-3; 7 positions match TRBD2. The CDR3 has 16 amino acids. The V gene end was trimmed by 1 base and the J gene end by 0 bases; junction bases not matched to a gene: 4. CDR1 and CDR2 from the germline V gene are MGHRA and YSYEKL. CDR3 DNA sequence: TGCGCCAGCAGCCAAGGTCTAGCGGTTAGCACAGATACGCAGTATTTT. Protein product: CASSQGLAVSTDTQYF.

J is TRBJ2-3 and V is TRBV5-5; a weak D match, TRBD1 (5 bases). Germline V CDR1 and CDR2: SGHKS, YYEKEE (reference sequence). This CDR3 region has 15 residues. V was cut by 1 base and J by 2 bases, with 11 bases left in between. In DNA, the CDR3 is TGTGCCAGCAGCTTGTCGCGACAGTACACAGATACGCAGTATTTT. It specifies CASSLSRQYTDTQYF. The variable domain in full, with the rest retrieved from reference TRBV5-5 and TRBJ2-3, is DAGVTQSPTHLIKTRGQQVTLRCSPISGHKSVSWYQQVLGQGPQFIFQYYEKEERGRGNFPDRFSARQFPNYSSELNVNALLLGDSALYLCASSLSRQYTDTQYFGPGTRLTVL.

The chain carries TRBV30 and TRBJ2-1, with D perhaps TRBD1 (6 bases). Deletions cut 2 bases from V and 9 bases from J, with 11 bases between. Germline V lookup: CDR1 GTSNPN, CDR2 SVGIG (reference sequence). CDR3 length: 12 residues. CDR3: CAWSLGAGEQFF. As DNA, the CDR3 is TGTGCCTGGAGTTTGGGGGCGGGTGAGCAGTTCTTC.

This chain joins TRBV7-8 and TRBJ1-2; TRBD1 matches 8 bases. The trim removed 5 bases at V and 5 bases at J, leaving 4 bases unmatched. The CDR3 consists of 13 residues. Per germline, CDR1 SGHVS and CDR2 FQNEAQ. The CDR3 DNA follows: TGTGCCAGCAGCGATGGACAGGGATATGGCTACACCTTC. This codes for CASSDGQGYGYTF.